The 17 T cell receptor beta chains in this list originate from one sample, sequenced in a study of T cell responses to AZD1222 COVID-19 vaccine. Method: immunoSEQ multiplex PCR; TCRdb's copy keeps in-frame clones and lacks some. The sample lists 100,000 or so clones, about nine tenths occurring once. This sample comprised peripheral blood, obtained on day 0 of AZD1222 vaccination. All receptors derive from an adult in good health.

The chain employs TRBV5-6 and TRBJ2-3; tentatively, D is TRBD1 or TRBD2 (5 bases each). Germline loops: CDR1 SGHDT, CDR2 YYEEEE. V lost 1 base to trimming and J lost 1 base, with 13 bases between them. The CDR3 is 16 residues long. The CDR3: CASSLRWMGGTDTQYF. The CDR3 DNA is TGTGCCAGCAGCTTGAGATGGATGGGGGGCACAGATACGCAGTATTTT.

This sequence joins TRBV4-1 and TRBJ2-3; TRBD2 aligns across 12 bases. V dropped 10 bases and J dropped 2; count of bases not matched to a gene: 7. Per the germline V gene, CDR1 is MGHRA and CDR2 is YSYEKL. The CDR3 extends over 15 amino acids. This CDR3 reads CAISRLAGDTDTQYF. As DNA, the CDR3 is TGCGCCATCTCGCGACTAGCGGGAGACACAGATACGCAGTATTTT.

The rearrangement joins TRBV7-2 to TRBJ2-2; D is perhaps TRBD1 (6 bases). The CDR3 length is 16 residues. The V gene lost 1 base and the J gene lost 4 bases, with 13 bases spanning the gap. The germline V gene encodes CDR1 SGHTA and CDR2 FQGNSA. The CDR3 sequence is CASSLGGAGATGELFF. DNA of the CDR3: TGTGCCAGCAGCTTAGGGGGAGCAGGGGCCACCGGGGAGCTGTTTTTT.

The CDR3 loop is CASSHKRGAGELFF. Written as DNA, the CDR3 is TGTGCCAGCAGCCATAAAAGGGGCGCCGGGGAGCTGTTTTTT. V usage is TRBV7-2 and J usage is TRBJ2-2, with D tentatively TRBD1 (5 bases). Per the germline V gene, CDR1 is SGHTA and CDR2 is FQGNSA. This CDR3 contains 14 residues. V lost 5 bases and J lost 6, with 13 bases in between.

The chain is built from TRBV27 and TRBJ2-7; TRBD1 is a possible D gene (5 bases). Trimming took off 2 bases at V and 1 base at J, with 6 bases between the two ends. CDR3 length equals 13 residues. Germline CDR1 reads MNHEY; CDR2 reads SMNVEV (reference sequence). In DNA form, the CDR3 reads TGTGCCAGCAGTTTAACAGGATCCTACGAGCAGTACTTC. Amino acid sequence: CASSLTGSYEQYF.

The chain combines TRBV7-9 with TRBJ2-7; D gene uncertain. V dropped 5 bases and J dropped 4 bases, with 12 bases sitting between them. Germline CDR1 and CDR2: SEHNR and FQNEAQ (reference sequence). The CDR3 consists of 13 residues. The CDR3 nucleotides read TGTGCCAGCAGCCAGTCTGCGGAGTACGAGCAGTACTTC. Translating gives CASSQSAEYEQYF.

The chain recombines TRBV7-9 with TRBJ2-1; 12 nucleotides line up with TRBD2. J gave up 7 bases and V 6 bases, and 10 bases lay outside the gene matches. The CDR3 is 16 residues long. Germline CDR1 reads SEHNR; CDR2 reads FQNEAQ (reference sequence). CDR3 sequence: CASRFLAGGPENEQFF. The CDR3 nucleotides read TGTGCCAGCAGATTTCTAGCGGGAGGGCCTGAGAATGAGCAGTTCTTC. The full variable domain, its missing parts supplied by reference TRBV7-9 and TRBJ2-1, is DTGVSQNPRHKITKRGQNVTFRCDPISEHNRLYWYRQTLGQGPEFLTYFQNEAQLEKSRLLSDRFSAERPKGSFSTLEIQRTEQGDSAMYLCASRFLAGGPENEQFFGPGTRLTVL.

This chain connects TRBV27 to TRBJ2-5; D assignment may be TRBD1 or TRBD2 (5 bases each). CDR1 is MNHEY, CDR2 SMNVEV, per germline (reference sequence). The V gene lost 5 bases and the J gene lost 0 bases, with 13 bases spanning the gap. There are 15 residues in the CDR3. The CDR3 loop reads CASSMTLGDQETQYF. DNA of the CDR3: TGTGCCAGCAGTATGACCCTGGGGGACCAAGAGACCCAGTACTTC.

The chain carries TRBV5-1 and TRBJ2-6; a possible D gene is TRBD2 (5 bases). The germline V gene encodes CDR1 SGHRS and CDR2 YFSETQ. Trimming removed 3 bases from V and 0 bases from J, with 16 bases in between. There are 18 residues in the CDR3. The CDR3 nucleotides read TGCGCCAGCAGCTCCCCGGGTAGCGTGAGCTCTGGGGCCAACGTCCTGACTTTC. This codes for CASSSPGSVSSGANVLTF.

The rearrangement uses TRBV28 and TRBJ1-1; 9 bases align to TRBD1. Trimming at V came to 5 bases and at J to 4 bases, leaving 8 bases not matched to a gene. The germline CDR1 and CDR2 sequences are MDHEN and SYDVKM. The CDR3 is 15 amino acids. CDR3 nucleotides: TGTGCCAGCAGTAATACAGGGGGCTCCTTCACTGAAGCTTTCTTT. Amino acid sequence: CASSNTGGSFTEAFF.

V gene TRBV15 combines with J gene TRBJ1-4; possibly TRBD1 for D (5 bases). Germline V gene sequence: CDR1 LNHNV, CDR2 YYDKDF (reference sequence). V was shortened by 2 bases and J by 7 bases, with 14 bases between the two germline ends. This CDR3 spans 15 amino acids. The CDR3 loop is CATSRTGTKGEKLFF. The CDR3 DNA reads as TGTGCCACCAGCAGAACCGGGACGAAGGGTGAAAAACTGTTTTTT. The full variable domain, with the rest looked up from reference TRBV15 and TRBJ1-4, is DAMVIQNPRYQVTQFGKPVTLSCSQTLNHNVMYWYQQKSSQAPKLLFHYYDKDFNNEADTPDNFQSRRPNTSFCFLDIRSPGLGDTAMYLCATSRTGTKGEKLFFGSGTQLSVL.

This chain connects TRBV3-1 (or the pseudogene TRBV3-2) to TRBJ1-4, with 8 nucleotides matching TRBD1. Germline V gene lookup returns CDR1 LGHDT and CDR2 YNNKEL (reference sequence). CDR3 length: 12 amino acids. The V and J ends lost 4 bases and 13 bases, in that order; junction bases with no gene match: 5. CDR3 region: CASSPSGQVLFF. CDR3 nucleotides: TGTGCCAGCAGCCCCTCGGGACAGGTACTGTTTTTT.

This chain uses TRBV19 with TRBJ2-7; TRBD2 matches at 8 bases. V lost 5 bases to trimming and J lost 4 bases; unmatched junction nucleotides: 7. CDR3 length: 14 amino acids. In germline, CDR1 is LNHDA, CDR2 SQIVND (reference sequence). The CDR3 spells CASSPGGLQYEQYF. CDR3 nucleotides: TGTGCCAGTAGTCCGGGGGGGTTACAATACGAGCAGTACTTC.

The chain combines TRBV2 with TRBJ2-7, with D possibly TRBD1 on 6 matching bases. CDR3 length: 15 residues. Germline CDR1 reads SNHLY; CDR2 reads FYNNEI. Trimming shortened V by 4 bases and J by 3 bases, and 16 bases separated the two germline ends. DNA for the CDR3: TGTGCCAGCAGTGGAGTGGCAGGGGTATTCTACGAGCAGTACTTC. It encodes CASSGVAGVFYEQYF.

V and J are TRBV7-9 and TRBJ2-4; no firm D call. CDR1 is SEHNR and CDR2 is FQNEAQ in the germline V gene (reference sequence). Between the trimmed V and J ends, which lost 6 bases and 1 base, there was a span of 16 bases. This CDR3 is built from 16 residues. The CDR3 loop is CASSFAVPFAKNIQYF. CDR3 nucleotide sequence: TGTGCCAGCAGTTTCGCTGTCCCCTTCGCCAAAAACATTCAGTACTTC. Combining the CDR3 with reference TRBV7-9 and TRBJ2-4 gives the whole variable domain DTGVSQNPRHKITKRGQNVTFRCDPISEHNRLYWYRQTLGQGPEFLTYFQNEAQLEKSRLLSDRFSAERPKGSFSTLEIQRTEQGDSAMYLCASSFAVPFAKNIQYFGAGTRLSVL.

The V call is TRBV2, the J call TRBJ2-1, with D possibly TRBD2 on 6 matching bases. Trimming took off 6 bases at V and 4 bases at J, with 10 bases between the two ends. CDR3 length: 13 amino acids. Per germline, CDR1 SNHLY and CDR2 FYNNEI. CDR3 protein: CASRRGLYNEQFF. CDR3 in DNA: TGTGCCAGCAGACGTGGACTATACAATGAGCAGTTCTTC.

The V call is TRBV11-3, the J call TRBJ2-1, with 10 positions matching TRBD2. From germline, CDR1 is SGHNT and CDR2 YENEEA. V shed 0 bases and J 6 bases; nucleotides not matched to a gene: 5. The CDR3 covers 16 residues. In DNA, the CDR3 is TGTGCCAGCAGCTTAGAAGGGACTAGCGTCGGCAATGAGCAGTTCTTC. Amino acid sequence: CASSLEGTSVGNEQFF.